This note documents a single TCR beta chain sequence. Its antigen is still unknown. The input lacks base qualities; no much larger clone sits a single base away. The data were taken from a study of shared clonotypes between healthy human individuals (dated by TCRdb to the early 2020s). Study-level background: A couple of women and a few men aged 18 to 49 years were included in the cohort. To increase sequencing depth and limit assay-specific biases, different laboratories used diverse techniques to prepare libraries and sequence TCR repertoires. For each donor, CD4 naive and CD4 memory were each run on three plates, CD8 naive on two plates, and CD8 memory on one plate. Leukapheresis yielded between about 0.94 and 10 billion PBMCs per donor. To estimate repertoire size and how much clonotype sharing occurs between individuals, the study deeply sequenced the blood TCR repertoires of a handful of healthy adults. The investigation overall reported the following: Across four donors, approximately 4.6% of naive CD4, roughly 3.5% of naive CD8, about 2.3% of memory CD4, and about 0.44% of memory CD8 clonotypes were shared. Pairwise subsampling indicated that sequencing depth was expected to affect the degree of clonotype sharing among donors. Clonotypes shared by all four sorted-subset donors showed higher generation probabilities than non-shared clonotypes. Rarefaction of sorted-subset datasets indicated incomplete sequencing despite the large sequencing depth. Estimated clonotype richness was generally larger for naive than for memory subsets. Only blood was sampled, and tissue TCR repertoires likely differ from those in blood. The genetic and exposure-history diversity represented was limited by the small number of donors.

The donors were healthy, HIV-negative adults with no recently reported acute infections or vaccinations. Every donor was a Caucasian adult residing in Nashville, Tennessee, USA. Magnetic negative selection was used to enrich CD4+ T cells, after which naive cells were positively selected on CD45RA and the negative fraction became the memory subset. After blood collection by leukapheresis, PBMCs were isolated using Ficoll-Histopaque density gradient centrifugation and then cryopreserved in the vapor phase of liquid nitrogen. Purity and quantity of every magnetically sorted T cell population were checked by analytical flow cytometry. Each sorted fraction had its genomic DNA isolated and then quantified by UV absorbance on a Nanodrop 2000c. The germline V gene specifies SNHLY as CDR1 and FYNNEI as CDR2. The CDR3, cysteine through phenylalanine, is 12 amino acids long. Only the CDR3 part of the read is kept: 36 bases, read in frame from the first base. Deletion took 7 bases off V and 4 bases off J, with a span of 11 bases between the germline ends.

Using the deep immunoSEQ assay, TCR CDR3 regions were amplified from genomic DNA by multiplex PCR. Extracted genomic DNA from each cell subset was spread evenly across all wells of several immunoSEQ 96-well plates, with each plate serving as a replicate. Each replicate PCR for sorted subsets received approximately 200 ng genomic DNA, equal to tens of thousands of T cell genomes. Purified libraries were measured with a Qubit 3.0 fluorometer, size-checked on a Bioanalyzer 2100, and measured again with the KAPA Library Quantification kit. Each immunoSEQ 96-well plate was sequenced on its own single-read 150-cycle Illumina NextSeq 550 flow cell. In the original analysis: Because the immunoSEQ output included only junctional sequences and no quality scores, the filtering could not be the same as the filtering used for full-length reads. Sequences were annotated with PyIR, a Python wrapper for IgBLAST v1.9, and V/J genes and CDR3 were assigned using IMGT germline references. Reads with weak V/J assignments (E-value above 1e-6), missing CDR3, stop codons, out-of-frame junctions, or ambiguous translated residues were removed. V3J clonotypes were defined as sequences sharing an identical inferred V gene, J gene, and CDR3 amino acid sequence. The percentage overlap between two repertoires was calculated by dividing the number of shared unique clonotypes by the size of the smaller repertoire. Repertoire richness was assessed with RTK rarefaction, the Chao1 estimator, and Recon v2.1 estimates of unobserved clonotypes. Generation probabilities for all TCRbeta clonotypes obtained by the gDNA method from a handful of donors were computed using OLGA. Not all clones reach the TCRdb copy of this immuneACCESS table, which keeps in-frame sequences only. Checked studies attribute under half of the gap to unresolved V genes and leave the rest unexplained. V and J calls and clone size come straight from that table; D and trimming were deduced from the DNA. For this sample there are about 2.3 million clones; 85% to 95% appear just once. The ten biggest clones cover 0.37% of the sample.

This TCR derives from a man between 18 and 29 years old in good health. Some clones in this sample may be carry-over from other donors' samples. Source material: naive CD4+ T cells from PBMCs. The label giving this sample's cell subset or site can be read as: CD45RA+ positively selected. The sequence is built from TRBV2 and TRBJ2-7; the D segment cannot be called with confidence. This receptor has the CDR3 CASTGQVYEQYF. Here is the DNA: TGTGCCAGCACGGGCCAGGTGTACGAGCAGTACTTC.